The 19 T cell receptor beta chains below all came from one sample that was sequenced in a study of cytomegalovirus exposure and HLA in healthy donors. Use of 60 Vbeta and 13 Jbeta primers characterized the PCR. The table came from immunoSEQ multiplex PCR; TCRdb's copy has only in-frame clones and leaves some out. The repertoire holds about 160,000 clones, with roughly three quarters as singletons. Sequenced material: PBMCs. The receptors were gathered from a man between 18 and 35 years old in good health and CMV-seropositive.

This clone turned up a few times. The chain has TRBV30 and TRBJ1-5, with 7 bases lining up with TRBD1. In germline, CDR1 is GTSNPN, CDR2 SVGIG (reference sequence). The CDR3 length is 15 residues. Trimming at V came to 0 bases and at J to 4 bases, leaving 6 bases not matched to a gene. Here the CDR3 reads CAWSVSTGFNQPQHF. The CDR3 DNA is TGTGCCTGGAGTGTGTCGACAGGGTTTAATCAGCCCCAGCATTTT.

This clone appeared a single time. This sequence joins TRBV30 and TRBJ1-3; no firm D call. V was cut by 2 bases and J by 1 base, with 9 bases left in between. CDR1 and CDR2 (germline): GTSNPN, SVGIG (reference sequence). This CDR3 is built from 14 residues. CDR3 protein: CAWSPTASGNTIYF. CDR3 bases: TGTGCCTGGAGTCCCACAGCTTCTGGAAACACCATATATTTT.

The V gene is TRBV29-1, the J gene TRBJ1-5, with D hard to call. V gave up 5 bases and J gave up 0 bases, with 11 bases separating them. The CDR3 is 14 residues long. Germline V gene lookup returns CDR1 SQVTM and CDR2 ANQGSEA. Here the CDR3 reads CSVRKGGSNQPQHF. The CDR3 DNA sequence: TGCAGCGTTCGTAAAGGAGGTAGCAATCAGCCCCAGCATTTT.

Details on this clone: This same CDR3 is encoded by further DNA sequences in the sample. The rearrangement joins TRBV11-3 to TRBJ2-7; D possibly corresponds to TRBD2 (5 bases). This CDR3 contains 13 residues. The ends were cut back, 3 bases at V and 0 bases at J, with 6 bases in the middle. The V gene's germline CDR1 is SGHNT and CDR2 YENEEA. The CDR3: CASSFGSSYEQYV. CDR3 nucleotide sequence: TGTGCCAGCAGCTTTGGGAGCTCCTACGAGCAGTACGTC.

The chain has TRBV5-1 and TRBJ2-7; D perhaps matches TRBD1 (6 bases). Between the trimmed V and J ends, which lost 2 bases and 2 bases, there was a span of 11 bases. The CDR3 loop spans 14 amino acids. The germline V gene has CDR1 SGHRS and CDR2 YFSETQ. In DNA form, the CDR3 reads TGCGCCAGCAGCTTAACAGGGAATGCCTACGAGCAGTACGTC. Protein: CASSLTGNAYEQYV.

The sample holds one count of this clone. The chain joins TRBV6-1 to TRBJ2-1; TRBD1 matches 9 bases. Germline V lookup: CDR1 MNHNS, CDR2 SASEGT. V lost 5 bases, J lost 13 bases, and 9 bases stayed unmatched. CDR3 length: 13 residues. The CDR3 sequence is CASSPGTGTQQFF. The CDR3 DNA reads TGTGCCAGCAGTCCCGGGACAGGGACCCAACAGTTCTTC.

The rearrangement links TRBV7-9 to TRBJ1-5, with D maybe TRBD1 (5 bases). CDR3 length equals 15 residues. Trimming took off 3 bases at V and 0 bases at J, with 9 bases between the two ends. CDR1 is SEHNR, CDR2 FQNEAQ, per germline (reference sequence). The CDR3 DNA sequence: TGTGCCAGCAGCTTCGGTGACAGTAGCAATCAGCCCCAGCATTTT. The encoded protein is CASSFGDSSNQPQHF.

The V gene is TRBV29-1, the J gene TRBJ2-6, with 8 bases identical to TRBD1. The CDR3 consists of 16 residues. The V segment lost 6 bases and the J segment 0 bases; nucleotides outside the gene matches: 7. CDR1 SQVTM and CDR2 ANQGSEA come from the germline V gene. Written as DNA, the CDR3 is TGCAGCGTAGCGACAGGGGCATACTCTGGGGCCAACGTCCTGACTTTC. This encodes CSVATGAYSGANVLTF.

This clone has only a few counts. The J gene is TRBJ2-2, the V gene TRBV18; 7 bases are shared with TRBD1. V was pared by 2 bases and J by 6 bases, with 12 bases of the junction left unmatched. Germline CDR1 KGHSH, CDR2 LQKENI. The CDR3 is 17 residues long. CDR3 residues: CASSPFDRALMAGELFF. DNA for the CDR3: TGTGCCAGCTCACCATTCGACAGGGCCTTGATGGCCGGGGAGCTGTTTTTT.

On this clone itself: Relative to the germline gene, one junction end is altered; a read error may explain this. The CDR3 loop is CATSLTGLDYGYTF. CDR3 in DNA: TGTGCCACCAGCTTAACAGGGTTGGACTATGGCTACACCTTC. The chain links TRBV7-2 to TRBJ1-2, with D perhaps matching TRBD1 (6 bases). The CDR3 has 14 amino acids. The germline CDR1 and CDR2 sequences are SGHTA and FQGNSA. The whole variable domain, filled in from reference TRBV7-2 and TRBJ1-2, reads GAGVSQSPSNKVTEKGKDVELRCDPISGHTALYWYRQSLGQGLEFLIYFQGNSAPDKSGLPSDRFSAERTGGSVSTLTIQRTQQEDSAVYLCATSLTGLDYGYTFGSGTRLTVV.

This chain uses TRBV5-6 with TRBJ2-1; the match to TRBD2 covers 7 bases. The CDR3 sequence is 16 residues long. Trimming took 4 bases from V and 8 from J; bases not matched to a gene: 15. Looked up from germline, CDR1 is SGHDT and CDR2 is YYEEEE. The CDR3 region is CASSQLMASGVDEQFF. CDR3 coding DNA: TGTGCCAGCAGCCAACTAATGGCTAGCGGTGTGGATGAGCAGTTCTTC. Supplemented by reference TRBV5-6 and TRBJ2-1, the full variable domain reads DAGVTQSPTHLIKTRGQQVTLRCSPKSGHDTVSWYQQALGQGPQFIFQYYEEEERQRGNFPDRFSGHQFPNYSSELNVNALLLGDSALYLCASSQLMASGVDEQFFGPGTRLTVL.

The genes are TRBV6-5 and TRBJ2-2; a possible D gene is TRBD2 (6 bases). CDR3 size: 16 residues. The V gene's germline CDR1 is MNHEY and CDR2 SVGAGI. Deletions cut 0 bases from V and 5 bases from J, with 13 bases between. The CDR3 sequence is CASSYSTGELTGELFF. DNA of the CDR3: TGTGCCAGCAGTTACTCGACGGGAGAACTGACCGGGGAGCTGTTTTTT.

The chain joins TRBV30 to TRBJ1-1; 9 bases align to TRBD1. The junction had 7 bases not matched to a gene; V was cut back by 6 bases and J by 5 bases. In germline, CDR1 is GTSNPN, CDR2 SVGIG (reference sequence). CDR3 length: 13 amino acids. This chain's CDR3 is CACLNRGQTEAFF. The CDR3, as DNA: TGTGCCTGTTTAAACAGGGGGCAGACTGAAGCTTTCTTT.

The rearrangement uses TRBV2 and TRBJ2-5; 9 bases fit TRBD1. The CDR3 contains 18 residues. Germline V gene lookup returns CDR1 SNHLY and CDR2 FYNNEI. J gave up 2 bases and V 6 bases, and 16 bases lay outside the gene matches. For the CDR3, the DNA is TGTGCCAGCAGGACCCCCGGGACAGGGATAAGTTGGCAAGAGACCCAGTACTTC. This encodes CASRTPGTGISWQETQYF.

The CDR3 protein is CASSQDQGRTGGYV. In nucleotides, the CDR3 is TGTGCCAGCAGCCAAGATCAGGGTAGAACAGGGGGTTACGTC. The chain is built from TRBV14 and TRBJ2-7, with 8 bases matching TRBD1. Germline V gene data show CDR1 as SGHDN and CDR2 as FVKESK. The CDR3 is made up of 14 amino acids. Trimming removed 0 bases from V and 13 bases from J; junction bases left unmatched: 11.

The chain's CDR3 is CASSPVATGVDSNQPQHF. CDR3 nucleotides: TGTGCCAGCTCACCTGTAGCTACAGGGGTAGATAGCAATCAGCCCCAGCATTTT. The rearrangement joins TRBV18 to TRBJ1-5; TRBD1 matches at 7 bases. CDR1 is KGHSH, CDR2 LQKENI, per germline. Germline trimming cut 3 bases from V and 0 bases from J; bases unmatched to any gene: 11. CDR3 length: 18 residues.

This clone was counted only a few times. This chain connects TRBV4-1 to TRBJ1-5; 7 nucleotides line up with TRBD1. The CDR3 is 16 residues long. Per the germline V gene, CDR1 is MGHRA and CDR2 is YSYEKL. The trim removed 2 bases at V and 5 bases at J, leaving 9 bases unmatched. In nucleotides, the CDR3 is TGCGCCAGCAGCCAAAGCAGGGGGGAGTTCTATCAGCCCCAGCATTTT. It specifies CASSQSRGEFYQPQHF.

This chain uses TRBV29-1 with TRBJ1-1; D is undetermined. The V and J ends lost 6 bases and 1 base respectively, with 18 bases between them. Germline values: CDR1 SQVTM, CDR2 ANQGSEA. There are 15 residues in the CDR3. CDR3 in DNA: TGCAGCGTGTGGACTAAAAGAATATCGAACACTGAAGCTTTCTTT. Protein product: CSVWTKRISNTEAFF.

The V gene is TRBV18, the J gene TRBJ1-2, with 8 nucleotides matching TRBD1. This CDR3 spans 14 amino acids. V shed 3 bases and J 6 bases; nucleotides not matched to a gene: 6. Germline loops: CDR1 KGHSH, CDR2 LQKENI. The CDR3 DNA reads TGTGCCAGCTCACCTATTACAGGGGGGCATGGCTACACCTTC. Translated, it gives CASSPITGGHGYTF. Supplemented by reference TRBV18 and TRBJ1-2, the full variable domain reads NAGVMQNPRHLVRRRGQEARLRCSPMKGHSHVYWYRQLPEEGLKFMVYLQKENIIDESGMPKERFSAEFPKEGPSILRIQQVVRGDSAAYFCASSPITGGHGYTFGSGTRLTVV.